The 18 T cell receptor beta chains reported below all come from one sample, sequenced in a study of shared clonotypes between healthy human individuals. Generated by immunoSEQ multiplex PCR, the TCRdb table keeps only in-frame clones and is missing some. The table shows some 2.1 million clones, with roughly 96% occurring only once. The specimen sequenced was naive CD4+ T cells sorted from blood. The subset: CD45RA+ positively selected. Every receptor here comes from a young man in good health.

This chain links TRBV30 with TRBJ2-2; 8 bases match TRBD1. The CDR3 loop spans 14 amino acids. V lost 3 bases, J lost 8 bases, and 8 bases stayed unmatched. Per germline, CDR1 GTSNPN and CDR2 SVGIG (reference sequence). The CDR3 sequence: CAWRWTGKGGELFF. The CDR3 coding sequence is TGTGCCTGGAGATGGACAGGGAAAGGGGGGGAGCTGTTTTTT.

This chain connects TRBV10-2 to TRBJ1-1; D unclear. With 0 bases removed from V and 3 bases from J, the gap between germline ends came to 2 bases. The CDR3 is made up of 12 amino acids. Germline assignment: CDR1 WSHSY and CDR2 SAAADI. CDR3 region: CASSESYTEAFF. The DNA of the CDR3 is TGCGCCAGCAGTGAGTCGTACACTGAAGCTTTCTTT.

V is TRBV6-6 and J is TRBJ2-2, with D maybe TRBD1 (6 bases). CDR3 length equals 14 residues. Looked up from germline, CDR1 is MNHNY and CDR2 is SVGAGI (reference sequence). Trimming removed 11 bases from V and 2 bases from J, with 15 bases in between. CDR3 nucleotides: TGTGCCGCCTGGCAGGGGCTAAACACCGGGGAGCTGTTTTTT. Its translation: CAAWQGLNTGELFF.

This rearrangement joins TRBV2 to TRBJ1-1; no clear D gene. Trimming left V 6 bases short and J 6 bases short, with 23 bases between. Germline CDR1 SNHLY, CDR2 FYNNEI. The CDR3 totals 16 residues. CDR3 coding DNA: TGTGCCAGCAGCCACGGACCCGATGTGACTGGCGCTGAAGCTTTCTTT. Its protein product is CASSHGPDVTGAEAFF.

CDR3 region: CASSLRDSHYEQYF. Written as DNA, the CDR3 is TGTGCCAGCAGTCTCCGGGACTCCCACTACGAGCAGTACTTC. The chain couples TRBV27 to TRBJ2-7, with D tentatively TRBD2 (6 bases). In germline, CDR1 is MNHEY, CDR2 SMNVEV (reference sequence). The CDR3 loop spans 14 amino acids. Trimming stripped 5 bases from V and 3 bases from J, with 14 bases between.

The V call is TRBV5-1, the J call TRBJ2-7; 8 bases are shared with TRBD2. This CDR3 has 15 amino acids. The V segment lost 0 bases and the J segment 2 bases; nucleotides outside the gene matches: 4. The germline V gene encodes CDR1 SGHRS and CDR2 YFSETQ. The CDR3 sequence: CASSLGKAGAYEQYF. CDR3 bases: TGCGCCAGCAGCTTGGGAAAAGCGGGGGCCTACGAGCAGTACTTC.

This clone has just one count. This chain connects TRBV4-3 to TRBJ2-6; D not certain. The CDR3 totals 13 residues. Germline-derived CDR1 and CDR2 are LGHNA and YSLEER. V was trimmed by 1 base and J by 3 bases, leaving 1 base between them. This chain's CDR3 is CASSQGGANVLTF. The CDR3 coding sequence is TGCGCCAGCAGCCAAGGTGGGGCCAACGTCCTGACTTTC.

The sample holds a few counts of this clone. The chain uses TRBV11-1 and TRBJ1-6; D call uncertain. This CDR3 has 12 residues. Trimming stripped 5 bases from V and 9 bases from J, with 8 bases between. CDR1 is SGHAT and CDR2 is FQDESV in the germline V gene (reference sequence). This chain's CDR3 is CASSQRVSPLHF. DNA for the CDR3: TGTGCCAGCAGCCAGAGAGTTTCACCCCTCCACTTT.

The chain combines TRBV28 with TRBJ1-5, with 7 bases aligning to TRBD1. Germline V gives CDR1 MDHEN, CDR2 SYDVKM. The CDR3 runs to 14 residues. J gave up 5 bases and V 5 bases, and 6 bases lay outside the gene matches. The CDR3 sequence: CASSLRQGHQPQHF. The CDR3 coding sequence is TGTGCCAGCAGTCTCCGACAGGGCCATCAGCCCCAGCATTTT.

This rearrangement joins TRBV6-1 to TRBJ1-6; D gene unclear. CDR1 and CDR2 (germline): MNHNS, SASEGT. Between the trimmed V and J ends, which lost 6 bases and 10 bases, there was a span of 13 bases. This CDR3 is built from 13 residues. As DNA, the CDR3 is TGTGCCAGCAGCCTGCCGGGCGGATCACCCCTCCACTTT. It codes for CASSLPGGSPLHF.

Details on this clone: Since no conserved phenylalanine or tryptophan closes the CDR3, a read error is the likely cause. The DNA is left out, because the CDR3 cannot be placed on it with certainty; the CDR3 is given as TCRdb lists it. The rearrangement uses TRBV1 and TRBJ2-4; TRBD1 was called by the table and not checked on the DNA. TRBV1 is designated a pseudogene. The CDR3 is 8 residues long, ends included. CDR3 protein: CTSSQGQV.

Comment on this clone: Other DNA sequences in this sample translate to the same CDR3. This sequence joins TRBV15 and TRBJ1-5; no definite D call. The CDR3 loop spans 13 amino acids. From germline, CDR1 is LNHNV and CDR2 YYDKDF (reference sequence). The germline V and J ends were trimmed by 0 bases and 6 bases, with 6 bases remaining between them. Written as DNA, the CDR3 is TGTGCCACCAGCAGAGATCGGGGTCAGCCCCAGCATTTT. Its protein is CATSRDRGQPQHF.

With respect to this clone: This CDR3 is also generated by other DNA sequences in the sample. The V gene is TRBV2, the J gene TRBJ2-2, with 7 bases that match TRBD1. The CDR3 has 12 amino acids. J gave up 6 bases and V 6 bases, and 1 base lay outside the gene matches. Germline CDR1 reads SNHLY; CDR2 reads FYNNEI. The CDR3 spells CASRRGPGELFF. CDR3 bases: TGTGCCAGCAGAAGGGGGCCCGGGGAGCTGTTTTTT.

The V gene is TRBV5-4, the J gene TRBJ1-4; no clear D gene. The CDR3 consists of 14 residues. V was clipped by 0 bases and J by 3 bases, with 6 bases between them. Germline V gene sequence: CDR1 SGHNT, CDR2 YYREEE (reference sequence). CDR3 sequence reads: CASSLAGSNEKLFF. CDR3 coding DNA: TGTGCCAGCAGCTTGGCTGGATCTAATGAAAAACTGTTTTTT.

About this clone: Other DNA sequences in the same sample also yield this CDR3. The V call is TRBV19, the J call TRBJ2-6; possibly TRBD1 for D (5 bases). Germline CDR1 and CDR2: LNHDA and SQIVND (reference sequence). CDR3 length equals 17 residues. V shed 2 bases and J shed 0 bases, with 11 bases lying between them. The CDR3 is CASSIQGPNSGANVLTF. CDR3 in DNA: TGTGCCAGTAGTATACAGGGCCCCAACTCTGGGGCCAACGTCCTGACTTTC. The whole variable domain, remainder taken from reference TRBV19 and TRBJ2-6, is DGGITQSPKYLFRKEGQNVTLSCEQNLNHDAMYWYRQDPGQGLRLIYYSQIVNDFQKGDIAEGYSVSREKKESFPLTVTSAQKNPTAFYLCASSIQGPNSGANVLTFGAGSRLTVL.

CDR3 region: CASSPRMGEETQYF. CDR3 DNA sequence: TGTGCCAGCTCACCACGTATGGGGGAAGAGACCCAGTACTTC. This chain links TRBV18 with TRBJ2-5; D could derive from TRBD1 or TRBD2 (5 bases each). Germline loops: CDR1 KGHSH, CDR2 LQKENI. The V gene lost 1 base and the J gene lost 3 bases, with 9 bases spanning the gap. The CDR3 contains 14 residues.

The chain recombines TRBV29-1 with TRBJ2-3; 7 positions agree with TRBD1. Germline loops: CDR1 SQVTM, CDR2 ANQGSEA. Trimming took 3 bases from V and 2 from J; bases not matched to a gene: 8. The CDR3 totals 15 residues. As DNA, the CDR3 is TGCAGCGTTGATTCCGGGACAGCCCTCACAGATACGCAGTATTTT. Translated, it gives CSVDSGTALTDTQYF.

CDR3 protein: CASSKGLAGVGELFF. The DNA of the CDR3 is TGTGCCAGCAGCAAGGGACTAGCGGGAGTCGGGGAGCTGTTTTTT. V usage is TRBV7-2 and J usage is TRBJ2-2, with 14 bases aligning to TRBD2. Germline V gene sequence: CDR1 SGHTA, CDR2 FQGNSA. With 5 bases clipped from V and 7 bases from J, the junction kept 3 bases outside the gene matches. The CDR3 totals 15 residues.